This T cell receptor (beta chain) was obtained from a study of blood T cell repertoires in COVID-19. Study background: Sites across the United States, Italy and Spain contributed samples from acute and convalescent COVID-19. T cells, B-cell-depleted T cells, or PBMCs supplied cDNA or gDNA.

Profiling relied on immunoSEQ multiplex PCR, and the TCRdb table lists in-frame clones only, not all of them. The sample shows about 210,000 clones, approximately 84% of them seen only once. CDR3 length: 12 amino acids. V lost 4 bases and J lost 1, with 2 bases in between. CDR1 is MNHNY, CDR2 SVGAGI, per germline (reference sequence). Specimen: peripheral blood. The chain links TRBV6-6 to TRBJ1-5; no clear D. The sequence was collected from a woman between 45 and 60 years old with active or convalescent COVID-19. The CDR3 bases are TGTGCCAGCAGTTTAAGCAATCAGCCCCAGCATTTT. Amino acids: CASSLSNQPQHF.